The 2 T cell receptor beta chains reported below all come from one sample, sequenced in a study of control samples from healthy donors and cancer patients. Only in-frame clones appear in the TCRdb table, and some are missing; sequencing was by immunoSEQ multiplex PCR. The sample has approximately 130,000 clones; around 87% are singletons. The sample consisted of blood. All receptors derive from a man in his forties in good health.

V usage is TRBV29-1 and J usage is TRBJ1-1, with D possibly being TRBD1 (5 bases). The CDR3 totals 14 residues. Looked up from germline, CDR1 is SQVTM and CDR2 is ANQGSEA. V gave up 7 bases and J gave up 4 bases, with 19 bases separating them. The CDR3 nucleotides read TGCAGCGGGGGCACAGGCGGCGTCAGCACTGAAGCTTTCTTT. Protein product: CSGGTGGVSTEAFF.

The rearrangement uses TRBV6-5 and TRBJ1-1; the D is unclear. V lost 7 bases and J 1 base, leaving 13 bases between the germline ends. This CDR3 has 14 amino acids. CDR1 is MNHEY and CDR2 is SVGAGI in the germline V gene. The DNA for the CDR3 is TGTGCCAGCATGGTTGTGACGGCGAACACTGAAGCTTTCTTT. Translated: CASMVVTANTEAFF.